The next 31 T cell receptor beta chains were all read from a single sample in a study of PD-1 blockade in classical Hodgkin lymphoma. Sample time point: newly diagnosed, previously untreated cHL patient sample. Some clones are missing from TCRdb's copy, which holds only in-frame ones; the method was immunoSEQ multiplex PCR. Among roughly 29,000 clones, more than 85% were seen once, and the ten largest hold about 3.8%. The sequencing sample was made of peripheral blood mononuclear cells (PBMCs). These receptors all stem from a human donor with classical Hodgkin lymphoma.

The chain is built from TRBV28 and TRBJ2-7, with D possibly matching TRBD1 (6 bases). Deletions cut 3 bases from V and 7 bases from J, with 22 bases between. There are 16 residues in the CDR3. The germline CDR1 and CDR2 sequences are MDHEN and SYDVKM. The CDR3 sequence: CASSFAPGASWGEQYF. CDR3 DNA sequence: TGTGCCAGCAGTTTCGCCCCAGGGGCTTCTTGGGGTGAGCAGTACTTC.

The rearrangement uses TRBV27 and TRBJ2-7; D might be TRBD1 (6 bases). CDR1 and CDR2 (germline): MNHEY, SMNVEV (reference sequence). This CDR3 region has 16 residues. V shed 2 bases and J shed 2 bases, with 16 bases lying between them. CDR3 loop: CASSLRRQVPTYEQYF. DNA for the CDR3: TGTGCCAGCAGTTTACGGCGACAGGTCCCTACCTACGAGCAGTACTTC.

This rearrangement joins TRBV2 to TRBJ2-2; D call uncertain. V was shortened by 4 bases and J by 6 bases, with 12 bases between the two germline ends. CDR1 and CDR2 from the germline V gene are SNHLY and FYNNEI. This CDR3 is 14 amino acids long. The chain's CDR3 is CASSAESRAGELFF. CDR3 sequence (DNA): TGTGCCAGCAGTGCGGAGAGTAGGGCCGGGGAGCTGTTTTTT. The variable domain in full, with the rest retrieved from reference TRBV2 and TRBJ2-2, is EPEVTQTPSHQVTQMGQEVILRCVPISNHLYFYWYRQILGQKVEFLVSFYNNEISEKSEIFDDQFSVERPDGSNFTLKIRSTKLEDSAMYFCASSAESRAGELFFGEGSRLTVL.

This chain links TRBV6-5 with TRBJ2-5; no definite D call. The germline V gene encodes CDR1 MNHEY and CDR2 SVGAGI. This CDR3 is 14 amino acids long. Between the trimmed V and J ends, which lost 6 bases and 0 bases, there was a span of 11 bases. The CDR3 region is CASRGPTDQETQYF. Written as DNA, the CDR3 is TGTGCCAGCAGAGGTCCCACGGACCAAGAGACCCAGTACTTC.

CDR3 residues: CASSEAGSSYEQYF. The CDR3 bases are TGTGCCAGCAGTGAAGCGGGGAGCTCCTACGAGCAGTACTTC. This sequence joins TRBV2 and TRBJ2-7; tentative D call: TRBD2 (5 bases). With 0 bases removed from V and 0 bases from J, the gap between germline ends came to 6 bases. Germline V gives CDR1 SNHLY, CDR2 FYNNEI. This CDR3 spans 14 amino acids.

This chain links TRBV28 with TRBJ1-2; 7 bases line up with TRBD1. Germline lookup yields CDR1 MDHEN and CDR2 SYDVKM. V was clipped by 10 bases and J by 1 base; unmatched bases: 6. The CDR3 has 13 amino acids. DNA of the CDR3: TGTGCCATCCAAGGGGGCTATAACTATGGCTACACCTTC. Protein product: CAIQGGYNYGYTF.

The rearrangement uses TRBV19 and TRBJ1-5; unclear D gene. This CDR3 has 14 residues. V lost 7 bases and J 12 bases, leaving 22 bases between the germline ends. In germline, CDR1 is LNHDA, CDR2 SQIVND (reference sequence). The CDR3 DNA reads as TGTGCCAGTAATAAAACCCCCGACGGTCCTCTCCAGCATTTT. Amino acid sequence: CASNKTPDGPLQHF.

This sequence joins TRBV15 and TRBJ2-7; 7 bases map to TRBD1. J lost 0 bases, V lost 6 bases, and 2 bases had no gene match. The V gene's germline CDR1 is LNHNV and CDR2 YYDKDF (reference sequence). This CDR3 comprises 13 residues. The DNA of the CDR3 is TGTGCCACCAGAGGGACAGCCTCCTACGAGCAGTACTTC. As protein: CATRGTASYEQYF.

The chain uses TRBV7-2 and TRBJ1-5; D is ambiguous. Trimming shortened V by 6 bases and J by 5 bases, and 20 bases separated the two germline ends. The CDR3 extends over 16 amino acids. Per the germline V gene, CDR1 is SGHTA and CDR2 is FQGNSA. The CDR3 sequence is CASSLFGALGDQPQHF. CDR3 DNA sequence: TGTGCCAGCAGTCTCTTCGGCGCTCTTGGGGATCAGCCCCAGCATTTT. Supplemented by reference TRBV7-2 and TRBJ1-5, the full variable domain reads GAGVSQSPSNKVTEKGKDVELRCDPISGHTALYWYRQSLGQGLEFLIYFQGNSAPDKSGLPSDRFSAERTGGSVSTLTIQRTQQEDSAVYLCASSLFGALGDQPQHFGDGTRLSIL.

The chain recombines TRBV27 with TRBJ2-1, with a possible D match to TRBD2 (7 bases). The CDR3 totals 16 residues. V gave up 3 bases and J gave up 8 bases, with 20 bases separating them. The germline CDR1 and CDR2 sequences are MNHEY and SMNVEV (reference sequence). The CDR3 reads CASSFWGALGRDEQFF. For the CDR3, the DNA is TGTGCCAGCAGTTTTTGGGGGGCCCTGGGGAGGGATGAGCAGTTCTTC.

The gene calls are TRBV18 and TRBJ2-2; 8 nucleotides match TRBD2. The CDR3 has 16 residues. CDR1 KGHSH and CDR2 LQKENI come from the germline V gene. Trimming removed 3 bases from V and 5 bases from J; junction bases left unmatched: 8. This chain's CDR3 is CASSPIGSSGTGELFF. CDR3 sequence (DNA): TGTGCCAGCTCACCTATCGGGTCTAGCGGGACCGGGGAGCTGTTTTTT.

This sequence joins TRBV5-1 and TRBJ2-1; 10 nucleotides agree with TRBD2. Germline V gene sequence: CDR1 SGHRS, CDR2 YFSETQ. This CDR3 is built from 16 residues. V gave up 0 bases and J gave up 4 bases; unmatched junction bases: 4. The CDR3 reads CASSLAGTSEYNEQFF. Written as DNA, the CDR3 is TGCGCCAGCAGCTTGGCCGGGACTAGCGAATACAATGAGCAGTTCTTC.

J is TRBJ2-5 and V is TRBV18; D may match TRBD1 or TRBD2 (6 bases each). Deletions cut 0 bases from V and 5 bases from J, with 10 bases between. Germline V lookup: CDR1 KGHSH, CDR2 LQKENI. This CDR3 region has 14 residues. The CDR3 nucleotides read TGTGCCAGCTCACCACCAGCCGGGGGCGAGACCCAGTACTTC. It codes for CASSPPAGGETQYF.

This clone has more than one count but fewer than ten. The rearrangement joins TRBV19 to TRBJ2-1, with 9 nucleotides matching TRBD2. V gave up 3 bases and J gave up 9 bases; unmatched junction bases: 9. Germline V gene lookup returns CDR1 LNHDA and CDR2 SQIVND (reference sequence). The CDR3 is made up of 15 amino acids. For the CDR3, the DNA is TGTGCCAGTAGTATGGGGCTAGCGGGGATTTCTGAGCAGTTCTTC. This codes for CASSMGLAGISEQFF.

The J gene is TRBJ1-2, the V gene TRBV27, with unresolved D. Germline lookup yields CDR1 MNHEY and CDR2 SMNVEV (reference sequence). With 6 bases removed from V and 5 bases from J, the gap between germline ends came to 19 bases. The CDR3 runs 15 residues. CDR3 region: CASSTDRGFQYGYTF. The CDR3 bases are TGTGCCAGCAGCACCGACCGCGGGTTTCAGTATGGCTACACCTTC.

The chain recombines TRBV7-2 with TRBJ2-6; D may be TRBD2 (5 bases). V lost 5 bases and J 1 base, leaving 9 bases between the germline ends. Germline V gene data show CDR1 as SGHTA and CDR2 as FQGNSA. This CDR3 comprises 15 residues. CDR3 in DNA: TGTGCCAGCAGCCGAGGGTTATCTGGGGCCAACGTCCTGACTTTC. Protein sequence: CASSRGLSGANVLTF.

The genes are TRBV5-8 and TRBJ2-2; 10 positions agree with TRBD2. V was pared by 0 bases and J by 3 bases, with 8 bases of the junction left unmatched. Germline V CDR1 and CDR2: SGHTS, YDEGEE. The CDR3 runs to 18 residues. In DNA form, the CDR3 reads TGTGCCAGCAGCTTGGCCCCTAGCGGGAGAAAGGACACCGGGGAGCTGTTTTTT. Its translation: CASSLAPSGRKDTGELFF.

The table lists this clone with a few counts. The J gene is TRBJ2-1, the V gene TRBV5-1, with TRBD2 identical over 12 bases. CDR3 length: 15 residues. V was pared by 4 bases and J by 7 bases, with 6 bases of the junction left unmatched. Germline V gene data show CDR1 as SGHRS and CDR2 as YFSETQ. Here the CDR3 reads CASSRLAGGSNEQFF. The CDR3 region has the DNA TGCGCCAGCAGCCGCCTAGCGGGAGGGTCGAATGAGCAGTTCTTC.

V usage is TRBV11-3 and J usage is TRBJ2-1; 11 bases are a match to TRBD2. The germline CDR1 and CDR2 sequences are SGHNT and YENEEA. This CDR3 has 15 amino acids. V was pared by 0 bases and J by 11 bases, with 6 bases of the junction left unmatched. CDR3 protein: CASSLEGASGRQQFF. DNA for the CDR3: TGTGCCAGCAGCTTAGAAGGGGCTAGCGGGAGGCAGCAGTTCTTC.

The V call is TRBV10-2, the J call TRBJ2-7; D possibly corresponds to TRBD2 (6 bases). The CDR3 covers 14 residues. The V end lost 9 bases, the J end lost 2 bases, and 17 bases lay between the germline ends. Germline V gene lookup returns CDR1 WSHSY and CDR2 SAAADI. The CDR3 sequence: CARPGVLAAYEQYF. CDR3 DNA: TGCGCCAGACCGGGGGTACTAGCCGCCTACGAGCAGTACTTC.

This chain links TRBV6-5 with TRBJ1-5; TRBD1 matches 12 bases. The J segment lost 3 bases and the V segment lost 6 bases, leaving 3 bases of the junction unmatched. Germline CDR1 reads MNHEY; CDR2 reads SVGAGI. This CDR3 region has 15 residues. CDR3 protein: CASRRDRGLNQPQHF. In DNA form, the CDR3 reads TGTGCCAGCAGACGGGACAGGGGGCTCAATCAGCCCCAGCATTTT.

This chain's CDR3 is CASRPPRDRGRTQYF. The CDR3 DNA sequence: TGTGCCAGCAGACCACCCCGGGACAGGGGGAGGACCCAGTACTTC. The V call is TRBV6-5, the J call TRBJ2-5; 11 bases align to TRBD1. Looked up from germline, CDR1 is MNHEY and CDR2 is SVGAGI. CDR3 size: 15 residues. Trimming at V came to 6 bases and at J to 7 bases, leaving 10 bases not matched to a gene.

The DNA of the CDR3 is TGCAGCGTCCGACGGACTATAGACAATGAGCAGTTCTTC. Translated, it gives CSVRRTIDNEQFF. This chain uses TRBV29-1 with TRBJ2-1, with D possibly being TRBD2 (6 bases). The V gene lost 6 bases and the J gene lost 5 bases, with 14 bases spanning the gap. CDR1 is SQVTM and CDR2 is ANQGSEA in the germline V gene. The CDR3 totals 13 residues.

V gene TRBV25-1 combines with J gene TRBJ2-1; maybe TRBD1 (6 bases). The V end was cut by 2 bases, the J end by 4 bases, with 12 bases between. The CDR3 consists of 15 residues. Germline CDR1 MGHDK, CDR2 SYGVNS. The CDR3 loop reads CASSEPGDQYNEQFF. In DNA form, the CDR3 reads TGTGCCAGCAGTGAACCAGGGGACCAATACAATGAGCAGTTCTTC.

The rearrangement joins TRBV5-1 to TRBJ2-1, with 9 bases lining up with TRBD2. The CDR3 spans 15 residues. With V trimmed by 3 bases and J by 10 bases, 11 bases remained unmatched. CDR1 is SGHRS and CDR2 is YFSETQ in the germline V gene. The CDR3 sequence is CASSWEASGTSEQFF. The CDR3 DNA follows: TGCGCCAGCAGCTGGGAGGCTAGCGGGACCTCAGAGCAGTTCTTC.

The DNA of the CDR3 is TGTGCCAGCAGTTTTGGTAGGCAGAGCAATCAGCCCCAGCATTTT. Protein product: CASSFGRQSNQPQHF. This chain links TRBV28 with TRBJ1-5, with unresolved D. Germline values: CDR1 MDHEN, CDR2 SYDVKM. Trimming took off 3 bases at V and 1 base at J, with 10 bases between the two ends. CDR3 size: 15 residues. The variable domain in full, with the rest retrieved from reference TRBV28 and TRBJ1-5, is DVKVTQSSRYLVKRTGEKVFLECVQDMDHENMFWYRQDPGLGLRLIYFSYDVKMKEKGDIPEGYSVSREKKERFSLILESASTNQTSMYLCASSFGRQSNQPQHFGDGTRLSIL.

The chain combines TRBV30 with TRBJ1-1, with 8 bases identical to TRBD1. The CDR3 is 14 amino acids. V trimming: 1 base; J trimming: 3 bases; junction bases outside the gene matches: 4. Germline loops: CDR1 GTSNPN, CDR2 SVGIG (reference sequence). This CDR3 is CAWSALTGDTEAFF. The CDR3 nucleotides read TGTGCCTGGAGTGCCCTGACAGGGGACACTGAAGCTTTCTTT.

V usage is TRBV6-5 and J usage is TRBJ2-7; 7 bases are shared with TRBD1. CDR1 and CDR2 (germline): MNHEY, SVGAGI. V trimming: 4 bases; J trimming: 3 bases; junction bases outside the gene matches: 6. This CDR3 contains 14 residues. In nucleotides, the CDR3 is TGTGCCAGCAGTTCATTGACAGGGAACTACGAGCAGTACTTC. Its translation: CASSSLTGNYEQYF.

The chain carries TRBV25-1 and TRBJ2-7; the D gene is possibly TRBD2 (5 bases). The V gene's germline CDR1 is MGHDK and CDR2 SYGVNS. Trimming took 1 base from V and 0 from J, leaving 10 bases between them. The CDR3 has 15 residues. Here the CDR3 reads CASSELRGSSYEQYF. In DNA form, the CDR3 reads TGTGCCAGCAGTGAATTGAGAGGGAGCTCCTACGAGCAGTACTTC.

The rearrangement joins TRBV6-1 to TRBJ2-2; D may match TRBD1 or TRBD2 (5 bases each). V lost 7 bases to trimming and J lost 6 bases, with 12 bases between them. From germline, CDR1 is MNHNS and CDR2 SASEGT. CDR3 length: 13 residues. CDR3 protein: CASISGRAGELFF. For the CDR3, the DNA is TGTGCCAGCATTTCGGGACGGGCCGGGGAGCTGTTTTTT.

The chain uses TRBV15 and TRBJ2-7; 10 bases map to TRBD1. The CDR3 is made up of 16 amino acids. V gave up 0 bases and J gave up 6 bases; unmatched junction bases: 8. Germline CDR1 and CDR2: LNHNV and YYDKDF (reference sequence). This chain's CDR3 is CATSRDPDRGRSEQYF. In nucleotides, the CDR3 is TGTGCCACCAGCAGAGATCCTGACAGGGGGCGCTCCGAGCAGTACTTC.